The rows below give T cell receptor beta chains drawn from one sample of a study of blood T cell repertoires in COVID-19. Sequenced by immunoSEQ multiplex PCR; TCRdb stores in-frame clones only, minus some. Among about 130,000 clones listed, approximately 74% were seen once. Sequences were obtained from peripheral blood. The receptors shown here come from a woman in her seventies with acute or convalescent COVID-19. CDR3s include the opening cysteine and the closing phenylalanine or tryptophan. D genes are given only for firm matches. Only some rows state a clone size, as once, few, many or a class for expanded clones.

abundance: many; j_gene: TRBJ2-3; v_gene: TRBV5-1; d_gene: TRBD2; CDR3aa: CASSLAGAPGVDTQYF; CDR3nt: TGCGCCAGCAGCTTAGCGGGAGCCCCCGGAGTAGATACGCAGTATTTT
abundance: -; j_gene: TRBJ1-5; v_gene: TRBV7-9; d_gene: -; CDR3aa: CASSLGQGSNQPQHF; CDR3nt: TGTGCCAGCAGCTTAGGGCAGGGTAGCAATCAGCCCCAGCATTTT
abundance: -; j_gene: TRBJ2-2; v_gene: TRBV4-1; d_gene: -; CDR3aa: CASSQDGPGELFF; CDR3nt: TGCGCCAGCAGCCAAGATGGGCCCGGGGAGCTGTTTTTT
abundance: -; j_gene: TRBJ1-4; v_gene: TRBV3-1/TRBV3-2; d_gene: -; CDR3aa: CASSSSGEKLFF; CDR3nt: TGTGCCAGCAGCTCCTCAGGGGAAAAACTGTTTTTT
abundance: -; j_gene: TRBJ2-7; v_gene: TRBV6-2/TRBV6-3; d_gene: TRBD1; CDR3aa: CASSSQGEKSYEQYF; CDR3nt: TGTGCCAGCAGTTCTCAGGGGGAGAAGTCCTACGAGCAGTACTTC
abundance: -; j_gene: TRBJ2-7; v_gene: TRBV6-5; d_gene: -; CDR3aa: CASAGPGKYEQYF; CDR3nt: TGTGCCAGTGCGGGACCTGGTAAATACGAGCAGTACTTC
abundance: -; j_gene: TRBJ2-7; v_gene: TRBV7-2; d_gene: TRBD1; CDR3aa: CASSLRQGSAYEQYF; CDR3nt: TGTGCCAGCAGCTTAAGACAGGGGTCGGCCTACGAGCAGTACTTC
abundance: -; j_gene: TRBJ2-1; v_gene: TRBV19; d_gene: -; CDR3aa: CASSIGGGNEQFF; CDR3nt: TGTGCCAGTAGTATAGGCGGTGGAAATGAGCAGTTCTTC
abundance: -; j_gene: TRBJ1-6; v_gene: TRBV5-4; d_gene: -; CDR3aa: CASSSTVSSYNSPLHF; CDR3nt: TGTGCCAGCAGCTCGACAGTGAGCTCCTATAATTCACCCCTCCACTTT
abundance: -; j_gene: TRBJ2-3; v_gene: TRBV9; d_gene: -; CDR3aa: CASSVAAGRGTDTQYF; CDR3nt: TGTGCCAGCAGCGTAGCTGCAGGAAGGGGAACAGATACGCAGTATTTT
abundance: few; j_gene: TRBJ1-2; v_gene: TRBV2; d_gene: TRBD1; CDR3aa: CASKQGLYYGYTF; CDR3nt: TGTGCCAGCAAACAGGGGCTCTACTATGGCTACACCTTC
abundance: -; j_gene: TRBJ2-2; v_gene: TRBV19; d_gene: -; CDR3aa: CASSIVSRGKVGTGELFF; CDR3nt: TGTGCCAGTAGTATAGTATCCAGAGGCAAAGTGGGCACCGGGGAGCTGTTTTTT
abundance: few; j_gene: TRBJ2-5; v_gene: TRBV6-5; d_gene: TRBD1; CDR3aa: CASSSWGQGVETQYF; CDR3nt: TGTGCCAGCAGTTCATGGGGACAGGGTGTAGAGACCCAGTACTTC
abundance: -; j_gene: TRBJ2-5; v_gene: TRBV2; d_gene: TRBD1; CDR3aa: CASSEFGTGVTQYF; CDR3nt: TGTGCCAGCAGTGAATTTGGGACAGGGGTGACCCAGTACTTC
abundance: -; j_gene: TRBJ2-7; v_gene: TRBV5-1; d_gene: TRBD2; CDR3aa: CASSLQAYRNSGRVYEQYF; CDR3nt: TGCGCCAGCAGCCTTCAGGCGTACCGGAATAGCGGGAGAGTCTACGAGCAGTACTTC
abundance: -; j_gene: TRBJ2-2; v_gene: TRBV3-1/TRBV3-2; d_gene: -; CDR3aa: CASRSGSNTGELFF; CDR3nt: TGTGCCAGCAGATCAGGGTCGAACACCGGGGAGCTGTTTTTT
abundance: -; j_gene: TRBJ1-2; v_gene: TRBV5-6; d_gene: TRBD1; CDR3aa: CASSATGTGARYGYTF; CDR3nt: TGTGCCAGCAGCGCGACCGGGACAGGGGCTAGGTATGGCTACACCTTC
abundance: -; j_gene: TRBJ2-7; v_gene: TRBV6-2/TRBV6-3; d_gene: -; CDR3aa: CASSYSGLGAEQYF; CDR3nt: TGTGCCAGCAGTTACTCGGGGCTGGGGGCCGAGCAGTACTTC
abundance: -; j_gene: TRBJ2-1; v_gene: TRBV29-1; d_gene: TRBD1; CDR3aa: CSAPRDRGVSGEQFF; CDR3nt: TGCAGCGCCCCCAGGGACAGGGGGGTCTCTGGAGAGCAGTTCTTC
abundance: few; j_gene: TRBJ2-3; v_gene: TRBV28; d_gene: TRBD2; CDR3aa: CASTWALAGTTSTDTQYF; CDR3nt: TGTGCCAGCACCTGGGCACTAGCGGGAACCACTAGCACAGATACGCAGTATTTT
abundance: -; j_gene: TRBJ1-4; v_gene: TRBV6-5; d_gene: -; CDR3aa: CASSSQGGTNEKLFF; CDR3nt: TGTGCCAGCAGTTCTCAGGGTGGCACTAATGAAAAACTGTTTTTT
abundance: -; j_gene: TRBJ2-7; v_gene: TRBV2; d_gene: -; CDR3aa: CASGAVSYEQYF; CDR3nt: TGTGCCAGCGGGGCGGTATCCTACGAGCAGTACTTC
abundance: -; j_gene: TRBJ1-6; v_gene: TRBV7-6; d_gene: TRBD1; CDR3aa: CASSLTHPGTGKYNSPLHF; CDR3nt: TGTGCCAGCAGCTTGACCCACCCCGGGACAGGAAAATATAATTCACCCCTCCACTTT
abundance: -; j_gene: TRBJ2-5; v_gene: TRBV10-3; d_gene: -; CDR3aa: CAGRIQGTDQETQYF; CDR3nt: TGTGCCGGACGAATACAGGGAACGGATCAAGAGACCCAGTACTTC
abundance: -; j_gene: TRBJ1-1; v_gene: TRBV28; d_gene: -; CDR3aa: CASSLTGRTAFF; CDR3nt: TGTGCCAGCAGTTTAACAGGGCGGACAGCTTTCTTT
abundance: -; j_gene: TRBJ2-1; v_gene: TRBV10-2; d_gene: TRBD2; CDR3aa: CASSESSGRARNEQFF; CDR3nt: TGCGCCAGCAGTGAGTCAAGCGGGAGGGCCCGAAATGAGCAGTTCTTC
abundance: -; j_gene: TRBJ1-5; v_gene: TRBV6-1; d_gene: -; CDR3aa: CASSEGAGGSQPQHF; CDR3nt: TGTGCCAGCAGTGAAGGAGCGGGGGGTAGTCAGCCCCAGCATTTT
abundance: few; j_gene: TRBJ2-7; v_gene: TRBV5-1; d_gene: TRBD1; CDR3aa: CASRTGGTAYEQYF; CDR3nt: TGCGCCAGTCGAACAGGGGGCACAGCCTACGAGCAGTACTTC
abundance: -; j_gene: TRBJ2-1; v_gene: TRBV23-1; d_gene: -; CDR3aa: CASSPPTSGHNEQFF; CDR3nt: TGCGCCAGCAGTCCCCCTACTAGTGGGCACAATGAGCAGTTCTTC
abundance: few; j_gene: TRBJ2-4; v_gene: TRBV11-2; d_gene: -; CDR3aa: CASSAHRGGIQYF; CDR3nt: TGTGCCAGCAGCGCACACAGGGGAGGCATTCAGTACTTC
abundance: few; j_gene: TRBJ2-1; v_gene: TRBV5-1; d_gene: TRBD2; CDR3aa: CASRTSGDNEQFF; CDR3nt: TGCGCCAGTAGGACTAGCGGGGACAATGAGCAGTTCTTC
abundance: once; j_gene: TRBJ2-5; v_gene: TRBV9; d_gene: TRBD1; CDR3aa: CASSVNSGQGETQYF; CDR3nt: TGTGCCAGCAGCGTTAACTCGGGACAGGGTGAGACCCAGTACTTC
abundance: -; j_gene: TRBJ2-7; v_gene: TRBV6-5; d_gene: TRBD2; CDR3aa: CASSYFLAGGSEQYF; CDR3nt: TGTGCCAGCAGTTACTTCCTAGCGGGCGGCTCCGAGCAGTACTTC
abundance: -; j_gene: TRBJ2-3; v_gene: TRBV24-1; d_gene: TRBD2; CDR3aa: CATSERELPDTQYF; CDR3nt: TGTGCCACCAGTGAGCGGGAGCTCCCAGATACGCAGTATTTT
abundance: few; j_gene: TRBJ1-4; v_gene: TRBV4-2; d_gene: -; CDR3aa: CASSQGTDENEKLFF; CDR3nt: TGTGCCAGCAGCCAAGGGACAGATGAAAATGAAAAACTGTTTTTT
abundance: few; j_gene: TRBJ2-1; v_gene: TRBV20-1; d_gene: TRBD2; CDR3aa: CSASVILAGDNEQFF; CDR3nt: TGCAGTGCTAGTGTCATACTAGCGGGGGACAATGAGCAGTTCTTC
abundance: -; j_gene: TRBJ1-2; v_gene: TRBV19; d_gene: TRBD1; CDR3aa: CASSRGTGTHGYTF; CDR3nt: TGTGCCAGTAGCAGAGGGACAGGGACCCATGGCTACACCTTC
abundance: few; j_gene: TRBJ2-7; v_gene: TRBV29-1; d_gene: TRBD1; CDR3aa: CSVDFRGQGASYEQYF; CDR3nt: TGCAGCGTTGATTTTAGAGGACAGGGGGCATCCTACGAGCAGTACTTC
abundance: -; j_gene: TRBJ1-2; v_gene: TRBV19; d_gene: TRBD1; CDR3aa: CASSARGQGYGYTF; CDR3nt: TGTGCCAGTAGTGCCAGAGGACAGGGCTACGGCTACACCTTC
abundance: -; j_gene: TRBJ1-4; v_gene: TRBV3-1/TRBV3-2; d_gene: -; CDR3aa: CASSQTPEANEKLFF; CDR3nt: TGTGCCAGCAGCCAGACCCCTGAGGCTAATGAAAAACTGTTTTTT
abundance: -; j_gene: TRBJ2-2; v_gene: TRBV9; d_gene: TRBD1; CDR3aa: CASSLKGASGELFF; CDR3nt: TGTGCCAGCAGCTTAAAGGGGGCTTCCGGGGAGCTGTTTTTT
abundance: few; j_gene: TRBJ1-1; v_gene: TRBV7-9; d_gene: -; CDR3aa: CASSLLEAFF; CDR3nt: TGTGCCAGCAGCCTTCTTGAAGCTTTCTTT
abundance: -; j_gene: TRBJ2-5; v_gene: TRBV5-4; d_gene: TRBD2; CDR3aa: CASSFGSGGARETQYF; CDR3nt: TGTGCCAGCAGCTTCGGTAGCGGGGGGGCGCGTGAGACCCAGTACTTC
abundance: once; j_gene: TRBJ1-2; v_gene: TRBV28; d_gene: TRBD1; CDR3aa: CASSTQGDANYGYTF; CDR3nt: TGTGCCAGCAGTACGCAGGGGGACGCTAACTATGGCTACACCTTC
abundance: -; j_gene: TRBJ1-1; v_gene: TRBV7-3; d_gene: -; CDR3aa: CASSLSGNTEAFF; CDR3nt: TGTGCCAGCAGCCTAAGCGGAAACACTGAAGCTTTCTTT
abundance: -; j_gene: TRBJ1-5; v_gene: TRBV6-6; d_gene: -; CDR3aa: CASTMRRVEPQHF; CDR3nt: TGTGCCAGCACCATGAGGAGAGTAGAGCCCCAGCATTTT
abundance: -; j_gene: TRBJ1-3; v_gene: TRBV19; d_gene: -; CDR3aa: CASSIAGSTLSGNTIYF; CDR3nt: TGTGCCAGTAGTATCGCAGGCAGTACCCTCTCTGGAAACACCATATATTTT
abundance: few; j_gene: TRBJ1-1; v_gene: TRBV18; d_gene: -; CDR3aa: CASSLGGSGSTEAFF; CDR3nt: TGTGCCAGCTCACTGGGTGGCAGCGGGTCCACTGAAGCTTTCTTT
abundance: few; j_gene: TRBJ1-3; v_gene: TRBV2; d_gene: -; CDR3aa: CASSRFHGGRAGVTSGNTIYF; CDR3nt: TGTGCCAGCAGCCGATTTCACGGGGGACGGGCAGGAGTTACCTCTGGAAACACCATATATTTT
abundance: -; j_gene: TRBJ1-1; v_gene: TRBV7-2; d_gene: -; CDR3aa: CASSLVGAGENTEAFF; CDR3nt: TGTGCCAGCAGCTTAGTCGGAGCAGGGGAGAACACTGAAGCTTTCTTT
abundance: -; j_gene: TRBJ1-4; v_gene: TRBV10-2; d_gene: -; CDR3aa: CATLKGGPNEKLFF; CDR3nt: TGCGCCACCTTGAAAGGGGGTCCAAATGAAAAACTGTTTTTT